The next 8 T cell receptor beta chains were all read from a single sample in a study of neoadjuvant anti-PD-1 for oral cavity cancer. Clones were read by immunoSEQ multiplex PCR, and TCRdb kept only the in-frame ones, dropping some. The sample carries 30,000 to 35,000 clones, 80% to 90% recorded once. Sequences were derived from PBMCs, sampled before nivolumab (anti-PD-1) treatment. Receptors originate from a person between 35 and 79 years old with oral cavity squamous cell carcinoma.

V is TRBV4-3 and J is TRBJ1-4; tentatively, D is TRBD1 (5 bases). The germline CDR1 and CDR2 sequences are LGHNA and YSLEER. CDR3 length: 14 residues. Trimming removed 6 bases from V and 3 bases from J, with 11 bases in between. The CDR3 protein is CASSPGTANEKLFF. In DNA, the CDR3 is TGCGCCAGCAGTCCCGGGACCGCTAATGAAAAACTGTTTTTT.

This clone was found once. V is TRBV9 and J is TRBJ1-1; 7 bases align to TRBD1. Trimming took 7 bases from V and 2 from J; bases not matched to a gene: 11. The CDR3 is made up of 15 amino acids. Germline loops: CDR1 SGDLS, CDR2 YYNGEE. The CDR3 region has the DNA TGTGCCAGCGACTCAGGGGGGGCGGGAAACACTGAAGCTTTCTTT. This codes for CASDSGGAGNTEAFF.

J is TRBJ2-7 and V is TRBV6-1; weak D call: TRBD1 (6 bases). The CDR3 is made up of 14 amino acids. The V end lost 8 bases, the J end lost 0 bases, and 14 bases lay between the germline ends. Germline CDR1 is MNHNS and CDR2 is SASEGT. The CDR3 bases are TGTGCCAGCCAGGGGCAGATGAACTCCTACGAGCAGTACTTC. This encodes CASQGQMNSYEQYF.

This chain uses TRBV4-3 with TRBJ1-2; TRBD1 matches 10 bases. Germline V gives CDR1 LGHNA, CDR2 YSLEER. Germline trimming cut 4 bases from V and 3 bases from J; bases unmatched to any gene: 5. The CDR3 length is 15 residues. The chain's CDR3 is CASSPEDRGDYGYTF. CDR3 in DNA: TGCGCCAGCAGCCCCGAGGACAGGGGGGACTATGGCTACACCTTC.

The chain recombines TRBV7-9 with TRBJ2-4; D uncertain. The V and J ends lost 7 bases and 5 bases respectively, with 15 bases between them. Germline loops: CDR1 SEHNR, CDR2 FQNEAQ (reference sequence). The CDR3 is 14 amino acids. CDR3 in amino acids: CASTRTKGQNIQYF. The CDR3 region has the DNA TGTGCCAGCACCAGGACGAAGGGCCAAAACATTCAGTACTTC.

This clone showed up just once. The chain recombines TRBV6-5 with TRBJ1-1; D call uncertain. Trimming took 2 bases from V and 1 from J, leaving 14 bases between them. Germline CDR1 MNHEY, CDR2 SVGAGI. The CDR3 is made up of 16 amino acids. The CDR3 sequence: CASSYQPTERNTEAFF. The DNA of the CDR3 is TGTGCCAGCAGTTACCAGCCGACGGAAAGGAACACTGAAGCTTTCTTT.

This clone is a singleton in its sample. V gene TRBV30 combines with J gene TRBJ1-5, with TRBD1 identical over 7 bases. Unmatched junction bases numbered 2, after V lost 5 bases and J lost 4 bases. Germline V gives CDR1 GTSNPN, CDR2 SVGIG (reference sequence). This CDR3 is 12 amino acids long. The CDR3 here is CAWGTANQPQHF. The CDR3 nucleotides read TGTGCCTGGGGGACAGCTAATCAGCCCCAGCATTTT.

This sequence joins TRBV4-2 and TRBJ2-3; TRBD2 matches 9 bases. The CDR3 consists of 17 residues. V gave up 0 bases and J gave up 3 bases; unmatched junction bases: 7. The germline V gene has CDR1 LGHNA and CDR2 YNFKEQ. CDR3: CASSQEVAGAPTDTQYF. DNA of the CDR3: TGTGCCAGCAGCCAAGAGGTAGCGGGGGCGCCGACAGATACGCAGTATTTT.